These T cell receptor beta chains were read from a single sample in a study of T cells expressing NK-cell markers. TCRdb re-called the 5' RACE reads and gives one entry per CDR3 protein, without DNA. The sample table includes roughly 180,000 distinct CDR3 sequences. The sequenced material came from blood T cells: a sorted CD56 or NKG2C T cell subset, CD4+ or CD8+ T cells, or bulk PBMC T cells (not recorded which). These receptors came from a woman between 18 and 70 years old in good health. CDR3s include the opening cysteine and the closing phenylalanine or tryptophan.

CDR3aa: CASSLTSGDRGSGANVLTF
v_gene: TRBV28
j_gene: TRBJ2-6
len: 19

CDR3aa: CASSRDSGTYEQYF
v_gene: TRBV6-2/TRBV6-3
j_gene: TRBJ2-7
len: 14

CDR3aa: CASRHQGTLAKNIQYF
v_gene: TRBV28
j_gene: TRBJ2-4
len: 16

CDR3aa: CASSVASGQGTGELFF
v_gene: TRBV7-6
j_gene: TRBJ2-2
len: 16

CDR3aa: CASSPQAGHLISGYTF
v_gene: TRBV25-1
j_gene: TRBJ1-2
len: 16

CDR3aa: CASSQAGLADTGELFF
v_gene: TRBV4-1
j_gene: TRBJ2-2
len: 16

CDR3aa: CASSYSRQGGGFYNEQFF
v_gene: TRBV6-2/TRBV6-3
j_gene: TRBJ2-1
len: 18

CDR3aa: CASSVEKPLEGQYF
v_gene: TRBV9
j_gene: TRBJ2-7
len: 14

CDR3aa: CSLGLAYQETQYF
v_gene: TRBV29-1
j_gene: TRBJ2-5
len: 13

CDR3aa: CSAKDGLAGGLFRETQYF
v_gene: TRBV20-1
j_gene: TRBJ2-5
len: 18

CDR3aa: CASTLGLALGETQYF
v_gene: TRBV12-3/TRBV12-4
j_gene: TRBJ2-5
len: 15

CDR3aa: CSVAYIAGVRKSTDTQYF
v_gene: TRBV29-1
j_gene: TRBJ2-3
len: 18

CDR3aa: CSAGSRGGPDTQYF
v_gene: TRBV20-1
j_gene: TRBJ2-3
len: 14